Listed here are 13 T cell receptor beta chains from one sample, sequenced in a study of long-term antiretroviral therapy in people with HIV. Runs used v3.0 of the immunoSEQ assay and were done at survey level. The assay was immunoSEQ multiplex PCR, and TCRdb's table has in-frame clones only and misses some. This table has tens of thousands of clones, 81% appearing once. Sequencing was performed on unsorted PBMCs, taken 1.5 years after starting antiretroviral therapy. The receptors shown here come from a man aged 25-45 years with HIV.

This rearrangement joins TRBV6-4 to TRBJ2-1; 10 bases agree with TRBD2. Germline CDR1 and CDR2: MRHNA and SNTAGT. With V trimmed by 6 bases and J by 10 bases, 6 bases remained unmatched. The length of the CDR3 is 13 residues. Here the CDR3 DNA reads TGTGCCAGCAGCCTAGCGGGAGAACAGGAGCAGTTCTTC. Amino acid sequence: CASSLAGEQEQFF.

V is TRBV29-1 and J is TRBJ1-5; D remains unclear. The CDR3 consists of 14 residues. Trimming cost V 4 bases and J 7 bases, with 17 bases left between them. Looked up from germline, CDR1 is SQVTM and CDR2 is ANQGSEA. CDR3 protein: CSVVSGGSGQPQHF. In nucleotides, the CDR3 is TGCAGCGTTGTGTCGGGAGGGTCAGGACAGCCCCAGCATTTT.

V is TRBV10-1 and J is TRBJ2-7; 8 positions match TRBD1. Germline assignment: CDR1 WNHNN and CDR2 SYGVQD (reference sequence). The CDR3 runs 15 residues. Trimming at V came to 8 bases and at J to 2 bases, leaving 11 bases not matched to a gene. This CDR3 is CASPTPDRAPYEQYF. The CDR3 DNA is TGCGCCAGCCCGACGCCGGACAGGGCTCCCTACGAGCAGTACTTC.

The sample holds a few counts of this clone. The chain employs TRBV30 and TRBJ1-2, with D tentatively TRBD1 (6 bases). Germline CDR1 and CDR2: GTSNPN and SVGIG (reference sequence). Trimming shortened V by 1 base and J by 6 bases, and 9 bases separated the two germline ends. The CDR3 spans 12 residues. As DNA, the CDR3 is TGTGCCTGGAGTGGGGGGCTGGATGGCTACACCTTC. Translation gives CAWSGGLDGYTF.

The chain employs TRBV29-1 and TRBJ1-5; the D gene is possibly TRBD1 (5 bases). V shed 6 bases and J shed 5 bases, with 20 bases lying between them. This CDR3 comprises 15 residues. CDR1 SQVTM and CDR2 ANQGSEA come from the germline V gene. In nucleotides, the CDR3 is TGCAGCGTCCGAGGCCAGGGTAGAATCGATCAGCCCCAGCATTTT. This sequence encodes CSVRGQGRIDQPQHF. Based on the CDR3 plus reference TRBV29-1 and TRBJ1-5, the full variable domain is SAVISQKPSRDICQRGTSLTIQCQVDSQVTMMFWYRQQPGQSLTLIATANQGSEATYESGFVIDKFPISRPNLTFSTLTVSNMSPEDSSIYLCSVRGQGRIDQPQHFGDGTRLSIL.

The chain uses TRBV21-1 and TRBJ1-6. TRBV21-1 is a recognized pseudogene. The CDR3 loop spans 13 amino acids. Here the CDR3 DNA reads TGTGTTTCCCAGCCCGGGGGCGTCTCACCCCTCCACTTT. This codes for CVSQPGGVSPLHF.

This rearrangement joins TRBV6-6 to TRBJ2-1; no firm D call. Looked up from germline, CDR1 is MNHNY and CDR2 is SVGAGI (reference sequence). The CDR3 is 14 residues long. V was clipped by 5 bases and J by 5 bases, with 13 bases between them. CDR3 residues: CASSLTSLNNEQFF. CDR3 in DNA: TGTGCCAGCAGTCTGACCTCGCTGAACAATGAGCAGTTCTTC.

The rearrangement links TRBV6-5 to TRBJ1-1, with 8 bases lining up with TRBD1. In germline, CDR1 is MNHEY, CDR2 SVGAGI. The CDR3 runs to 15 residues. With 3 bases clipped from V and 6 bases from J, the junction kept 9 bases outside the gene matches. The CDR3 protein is CASSYRRTGLSEAFF. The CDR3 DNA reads TGTGCCAGCAGTTATAGGAGGACAGGGCTATCTGAAGCTTTCTTT.

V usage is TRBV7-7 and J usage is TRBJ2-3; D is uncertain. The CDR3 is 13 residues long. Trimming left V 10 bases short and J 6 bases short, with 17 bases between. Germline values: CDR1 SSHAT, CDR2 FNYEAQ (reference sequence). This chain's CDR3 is CATGRALSDTQYF. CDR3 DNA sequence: TGTGCCACTGGAAGGGCACTTTCGGATACGCAGTATTTT.

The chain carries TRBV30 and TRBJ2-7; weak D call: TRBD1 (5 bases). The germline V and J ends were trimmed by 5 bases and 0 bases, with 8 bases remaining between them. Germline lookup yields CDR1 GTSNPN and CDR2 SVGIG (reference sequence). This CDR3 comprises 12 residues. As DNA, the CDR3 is TGTGCCTGGTCCAGGGTCTCCTACGAGCAGTACTTC. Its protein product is CAWSRVSYEQYF.

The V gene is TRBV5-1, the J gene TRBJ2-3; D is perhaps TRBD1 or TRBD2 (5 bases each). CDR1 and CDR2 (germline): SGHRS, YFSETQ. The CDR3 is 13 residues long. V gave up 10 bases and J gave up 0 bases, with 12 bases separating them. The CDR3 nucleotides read TGCGCCTCGGGAAGACAGAGCACAGATACGCAGTATTTT. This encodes CASGRQSTDTQYF.

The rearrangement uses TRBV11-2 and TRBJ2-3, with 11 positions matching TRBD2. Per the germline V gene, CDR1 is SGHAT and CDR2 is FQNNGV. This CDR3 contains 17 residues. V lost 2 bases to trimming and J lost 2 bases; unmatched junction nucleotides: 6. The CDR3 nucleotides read TGTGCCAGCAGCTTACGTCCTAGCGGGGGGCACACAGATACGCAGTATTTT. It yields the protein CASSLRPSGGHTDTQYF.

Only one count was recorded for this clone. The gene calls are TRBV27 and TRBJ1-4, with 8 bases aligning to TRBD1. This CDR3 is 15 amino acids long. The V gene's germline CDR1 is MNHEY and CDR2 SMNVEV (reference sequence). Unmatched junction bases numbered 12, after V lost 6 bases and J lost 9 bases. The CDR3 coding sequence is TGTGCCAGCAGCCCAGGGGGCGAGAGGGTGAAAAAACTGTTTTTT. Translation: CASSPGGERVKKLFF.